These 19 T cell receptor beta chains share one sample of origin, sequenced in a study of HIV-infected children after antiretroviral therapy interruption (dated 2019 in TCRdb). Per the publication, the treatment or condition label means: PENTA 11 planned treatment interruption arm or continuous ART arm. The library was obtained by 3' RACE. Reads for this sample came from an Illumina MiSeq. To correct PCR amplification bias, TCR libraries were generated from RNA with a 3' RACE protocol that used unique molecular identifiers. TCRdb redid the processing of the public reads, applying fastp at Q25 and MiXCR, and retained in-frame beta chains. Here each entry gathers all rows of one CDR3 protein and keeps the most common genes and DNA. This sample lists around 47,000 distinct CDR3 sequences; 4.3% were detected once. Approximately 0.67% of the sample lies in the top ten. The input for sequencing was CD45RA+ CD4+ T cells from PBMCs, pooled from several time points, taken from a donor given antiretroviral therapy, either interrupted or continuous. The cell subset or site label, read with the paper, signifies: naive CD4+ CD45RA+ CD45RO- T cells. All receptors derive from a pool of human donors with HIV.

At least ten counts were recorded for this clonotype. This rearrangement joins TRBV6-2 or TRBV6-3 to TRBJ2-3, with 9 bases identical to TRBD2. This CDR3 contains 16 residues. Germline values: CDR1 MNHEY, CDR2 SVGEGT. J was trimmed by 1 base and V by 7 bases; bases with no gene match: 9. Written as DNA, the CDR3 is TGTGCCAGCACAAGGCTTGGCGGGGGGGGCACAGATACGCAGTATTTT. Translation gives CASTRLGGGGTDTQYF.

This clonotype was seen many times. The rearrangement links TRBV20-1 to TRBJ2-5; tentatively, D is TRBD1 (6 bases). The ends were cut back, 5 bases at V and 2 bases at J, with 12 bases in the middle. The CDR3 runs 13 residues. Germline V gene data show CDR1 as DFQATT and CDR2 as SNEGSKA (reference sequence). CDR3 nucleotides: TGCAGTGCTTGGACAGCGCTACAAGAGACCCAGTACTTC. Its translation: CSAWTALQETQYF.

This clonotype was seen more than once but under ten times. The chain links TRBV27 to TRBJ1-4; no firm D call. This CDR3 is 17 amino acids long. Germline V gene data show CDR1 as MNHEY and CDR2 as SMNVEV (reference sequence). V lost 5 bases and J lost 7, with 23 bases in between. CDR3 nucleotides: TGTGCCAGCAGTACCACAAGCGGGGTGAACATGGTTGAAAAACTGTTTTTT. This codes for CASSTTSGVNMVEKLFF.

This clonotype was recorded at least ten times. This chain uses TRBV20-1 with TRBJ1-4, with 9 bases that match TRBD1. The V segment lost 7 bases and the J segment 8 bases; nucleotides outside the gene matches: 17. The germline V gene has CDR1 DFQATT and CDR2 SNEGSKA (reference sequence). The CDR3 totals 16 residues. CDR3 region: CSVSTGGSIYREKLFF. CDR3 DNA: TGCAGTGTCTCGACAGGGGGGTCGATTTATCGCGAAAAACTGTTTTTT.

This clonotype was detected ten times or more. The V gene is TRBV2, the J gene TRBJ1-5; D unclear. The CDR3 runs to 15 residues. Trimming cost V 3 bases and J 3 bases, with 12 bases left between them. Germline V gene sequence: CDR1 SNHLY, CDR2 FYNNEI. The CDR3 region has the DNA TGTGCCAGCAGTGAGCTCAGTGGATACAATCAGCCCCAGCATTTT. Translation gives CASSELSGYNQPQHF.

This clonotype showed up many times. CDR3 coding DNA: TGCGCCAGCAGCTTGGCCGGGGCGGGGTGGGGTGAGCAGTTCTTC. Translated, it gives CASSLAGAGWGEQFF. The rearrangement joins TRBV5-1 to TRBJ2-1, with D possibly TRBD2 on 6 matching bases. V was cut by 0 bases and J by 9 bases, with 16 bases left in between. The CDR3 contains 15 residues. The germline CDR1 and CDR2 sequences are SGHRS and YFSETQ.

This clonotype has ten or more counts. J is TRBJ2-7 and V is TRBV9; 7 bases are a match to TRBD2. The germline gives CDR1 SGDLS, CDR2 YYNGEE. The CDR3 contains 15 residues. V gave up 4 bases and J gave up 1 base; unmatched junction bases: 8. CDR3 coding DNA: TGTGCCAGCAGCAAGACGGGACTACCGTCCTACGAGCAGTACTTC. This encodes CASSKTGLPSYEQYF.

This clonotype was counted at least ten times. The chain joins TRBV7-2 to TRBJ1-4; D is undetermined. CDR3 length: 13 amino acids. Germline CDR1 SGHTA, CDR2 FQGNSA. Trimming took 4 bases from V and 8 from J, leaving 11 bases between them. The CDR3 here is CASSSTIGEKLFF. As DNA, the CDR3 is TGTGCCAGCAGCTCTACAATTGGGGAAAAACTGTTTTTT.

This clonotype was seen at least ten times. The CDR3 sequence is CASRLAGTEAFF. The CDR3 nucleotides are TGTGCCAGCAGGTTGGCGGGAACTGAAGCTTTCTTT. J is TRBJ1-1 and V is TRBV6-1, with unresolved D. Deletions cut 6 bases from V and 5 bases from J, with 10 bases between. This CDR3 region has 12 residues. From germline, CDR1 is MNHNS and CDR2 SASEGT.

This clonotype was recorded at least ten times. The gene calls are TRBV12-5 and TRBJ2-3, with 9 bases identical to TRBD2. Germline lookup yields CDR1 LGHNT and CDR2 FRNRAP. V dropped 6 bases and J dropped 4; count of bases not matched to a gene: 8. The CDR3 sequence is 15 residues long. CDR3 in DNA: TGTGCTAGTGGCGATAGCGGGGGAGACGCAGATACGCAGTATTTT. Translating it yields CASGDSGGDADTQYF.

This clonotype was counted ten times or more. The chain employs TRBV12-3 or TRBV12-4 and TRBJ2-7; D is unresolved. CDR3 length equals 11 residues. Trimming took off 4 bases at V and 3 bases at J, with 4 bases between the two ends. The CDR3 is CASSSFYEQYF. CDR3 sequence (DNA): TGTGCCAGCAGTTCTTTCTACGAGCAGTACTTC.

This clonotype was seen many times. The V call is TRBV12-3 or TRBV12-4, the J call TRBJ1-5; no definite D call. The length of the CDR3 is 14 residues. Trimming pared 1 base from V and 4 bases from J, leaving 8 bases between. The CDR3 is CASSLGAANQPQHF. For the CDR3, the DNA is TGTGCCAGCAGTTTAGGGGCAGCTAATCAGCCCCAGCATTTT.

By its share, this clonotype is medium-sized. The chain couples TRBV28 to TRBJ1-1; D is unresolved. This CDR3 has 11 amino acids. V was trimmed by 5 bases and J by 9 bases, leaving 10 bases between them. Germline assignment: CDR1 MDHEN and CDR2 SYDVKM. The CDR3 loop reads CASSDRKKAFF. The CDR3 nucleotides read TGTGCCAGCAGTGATAGGAAAAAAGCTTTCTTT.

This clonotype was detected many times. The chain couples TRBV20-1 to TRBJ1-4; 8 bases are shared with TRBD1. Germline-derived CDR1 and CDR2 are DFQATT and SNEGSKA (reference sequence). This CDR3 contains 12 residues. Here the CDR3 DNA reads TGCAGCTCCCGGGACAGGAACGAAAAACTGTTTTTT. Translation: CSSRDRNEKLFF.

This clonotype was seen at least ten times. The chain carries TRBV30 and TRBJ2-6, with D maybe TRBD2 (5 bases). CDR1 is GTSNPN, CDR2 SVGIG, per germline (reference sequence). The CDR3 runs to 11 residues. Trimming removed 0 bases at V and 12 bases at J, with 6 bases between. This chain's CDR3 is CAWSVLGVLTF. DNA of the CDR3: TGTGCCTGGAGTGTACTAGGCGTCCTGACTTTC.

This clonotype was seen at least ten times. CDR3 nucleotides: TGTGCCAGTTCCCGGGCGGGGGCGTCCAATCAGCCCCAGCATTTT. Its translation: CASSRAGASNQPQHF. J is TRBJ1-5 and V is TRBV19; TRBD1 might be the D (6 bases). Germline CDR1 is LNHDA and CDR2 is SQIVND (reference sequence). V lost 8 bases and J lost 3, with 17 bases in between. The length of the CDR3 is 15 residues.

In its sample, this clonotype was seen a few times. V gene TRBV20-1 combines with J gene TRBJ2-3; no clear D. The CDR3 runs 13 residues. Germline V lookup: CDR1 DFQATT, CDR2 SNEGSKA (reference sequence). Between the trimmed V and J ends, which lost 5 bases and 2 bases, there was a span of 11 bases. CDR3 in amino acids: CSASGPSTDTQYF. DNA for the CDR3: TGCAGTGCTTCCGGGCCATCCACAGATACGCAGTATTTT.

The V call is TRBV20-1, the J call TRBJ2-3; 12 bases are shared with TRBD1. Germline assignment: CDR1 DFQATT and CDR2 SNEGSKA (reference sequence). Trimming at V came to 2 bases and at J to 4 bases, leaving 4 bases not matched to a gene. This CDR3 region has 15 residues. CDR3 residues: CSARPGTGGADTQYF. The CDR3 DNA is TGCAGTGCTAGACCCGGGACAGGGGGCGCAGATACGCAGTATTTT.

The sample holds many counts of this clonotype. This chain links TRBV29-1 with TRBJ1-4; 7 bases align to TRBD1. V shed 4 bases, J shed 4 bases, and the junction held 6 bases outside the gene matches. The CDR3 runs to 14 residues. Germline CDR1 is SQVTM and CDR2 is ANQGSEA. The CDR3, as DNA: TGCAGCGTTGCATCGGGACAGTTTAATGAAAAACTGTTTTTT. Protein sequence: CSVASGQFNEKLFF.